One sample yielded the 5 T cell receptor beta chains listed below, sequenced in a study of blood T cell repertoires in COVID-19. The method was immunoSEQ multiplex PCR; TCRdb's version includes in-frame clones alone and lacks a portion of them. This table has 150,000 or so clones, about four fifths appearing once. Sequenced sample: peripheral blood. These receptors all come from a man aged 55-75 years with active or convalescent COVID-19.

The chain carries TRBV7-3 and TRBJ2-5, with 8 positions matching TRBD2. Germline V gene data show CDR1 as SGHTA and CDR2 as FQGTGA. Germline trimming cut 1 base from V and 2 bases from J; bases unmatched to any gene: 18. The CDR3 has 20 residues. The CDR3 DNA is TGTGCCAGCAGCTTAAATGGCCTAGCGGGCGGGAGAACCCAACAAGAGACCCAGTACTTC. This encodes CASSLNGLAGGRTQQETQYF.

CDR3 coding DNA: TGCGCCAGCAGCTTTCCTAGCGGACCTGGGGATACGCAGTATTTT. Translation gives CASSFPSGPGDTQYF. J is TRBJ2-3 and V is TRBV5-1; 7 bases map to TRBD2. The CDR3 length is 15 residues. Per the germline V gene, CDR1 is SGHRS and CDR2 is YFSETQ. Unmatched junction bases numbered 9, after V lost 2 bases and J lost 6 bases.

The chain recombines TRBV6-5 with TRBJ2-5; 8 bases agree with TRBD1. Germline CDR1 and CDR2: MNHEY and SVGAGI. This CDR3 is built from 13 residues. Losses at the gene ends were 7 bases for V and 5 bases for J; bases not matched to a gene: 6. This CDR3 is CASKDREEETQYF. The DNA of the CDR3 is TGTGCCAGCAAGGACAGGGAGGAGGAGACCCAGTACTTC.

The genes are TRBV12-3 or TRBV12-4 and TRBJ1-2, with no clear D. This CDR3 spans 13 amino acids. With 1 base removed from V and 6 bases from J, the gap between germline ends came to 9 bases. The CDR3 DNA reads as TGTGCCAGCAGTTTAGACAGTAGGAATGGCTACACCTTC. As protein: CASSLDSRNGYTF.

Only a few counts were recorded for this clone. The chain recombines TRBV11-2 with TRBJ1-2, with 7 bases aligning to TRBD1. Germline V gene sequence: CDR1 SGHAT, CDR2 FQNNGV. With V trimmed by 7 bases and J by 0 bases, 8 bases remained unmatched. The CDR3 is 15 residues long. The CDR3 reads CASKRDRLANYGYTF. In DNA, the CDR3 is TGTGCCAGCAAAAGGGACAGACTAGCTAACTATGGCTACACCTTC.